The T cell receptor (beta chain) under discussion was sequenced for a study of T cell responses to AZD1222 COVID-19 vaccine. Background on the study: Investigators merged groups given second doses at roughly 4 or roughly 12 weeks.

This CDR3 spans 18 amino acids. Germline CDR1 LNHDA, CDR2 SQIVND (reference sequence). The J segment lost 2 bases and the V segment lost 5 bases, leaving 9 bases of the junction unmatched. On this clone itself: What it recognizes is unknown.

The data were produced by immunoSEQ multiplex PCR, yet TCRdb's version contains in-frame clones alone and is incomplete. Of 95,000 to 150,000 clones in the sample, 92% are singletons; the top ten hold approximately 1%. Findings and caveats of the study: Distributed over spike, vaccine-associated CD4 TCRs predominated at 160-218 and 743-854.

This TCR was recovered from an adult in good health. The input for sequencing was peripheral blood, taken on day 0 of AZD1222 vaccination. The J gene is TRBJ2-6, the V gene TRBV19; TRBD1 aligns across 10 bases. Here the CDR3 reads CASSVLRQGAAGANVLTF. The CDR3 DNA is TGTGCCAGTAGTGTCCTTAGACAGGGGGCGGCTGGGGCCAACGTCCTGACTTTC.